This T cell receptor beta chain was identified in a study of response to subunit inactivated influenza vaccine. Overall study results and limits: There was a suggestion from the authors that each seasonal influenza vaccination recruits few new T cells.

In this sample, this clonotype turned up many times. Its antigen is unidentified. TCRdb fed the RT-PCR reads into MiXCR, producing one record per CDR3 protein. The repertoire holds hundreds of thousands of distinct CDR3 sequences, with 21% as singletons. Germline CDR1 reads SGHAT; CDR2 reads FQNNGV. The CDR3 consists of 15 residues. V dropped 5 bases and J dropped 2 bases, with 14 bases sitting between them. The chain links TRBV11-2 to TRBJ2-3; D may be TRBD1 or TRBD2 (6 bases each). This TCR came from a man between 50 and 69 years old who received an inactivated influenza vaccine. Material: PBMCs from blood, obtained 21 months after vaccination. Here the CDR3 DNA reads TGTGCCAGCAGCCTCATCGGGGGCAACACAGATACGCAGTATTTT. It encodes CASSLIGGNTDTQYF.